The 5 T cell receptor beta chains in this list originate from one sample, sequenced in a study of blood T cell repertoires in COVID-19. Method: immunoSEQ multiplex PCR; TCRdb's copy keeps in-frame clones and lacks some. The table lists over 75,000 clones, approximately 80% of them singletons. The material sequenced was peripheral blood. The receptors stem from a man between 70 and 80 years old with acute or convalescent COVID-19.

In DNA form, the CDR3 reads TGTGCCTGGAGTGTACGAGGGTTCGACTATGGCTACACCTTC. As protein: CAWSVRGFDYGYTF. The V gene is TRBV30, the J gene TRBJ1-2; D gene unclear. From germline, CDR1 is GTSNPN and CDR2 SVGIG (reference sequence). V was shortened by 0 bases and J by 3 bases, with 11 bases between the two germline ends. The CDR3 runs 14 residues. Supplemented by reference TRBV30 and TRBJ1-2, the full variable domain reads SQTIHQWPATLVQPVGSPLSLECTVEGTSNPNLYWYRQAAGRGLQLLFYSVGIGQISSEVPQNLSASRPQDRQFILSSKKLLLSDSGFYLCAWSVRGFDYGYTFGSGTRLTVV.

V usage is TRBV19 and J usage is TRBJ2-7, with 8 positions matching TRBD1. The CDR3 length is 16 residues. Trimming removed 5 bases from V and 1 base from J; junction bases left unmatched: 10. Germline V CDR1 and CDR2: LNHDA, SQIVND (reference sequence). In DNA, the CDR3 is TGTGCCAGTAGTGAAATGGGACAGGAGGGGTCCTACGAGCAGTACTTC. Translation gives CASSEMGQEGSYEQYF.

The chain combines TRBV6-5 with TRBJ2-7, with 8 bases fitting TRBD1. CDR1 is MNHEY, CDR2 SVGAGI, per germline. V lost 6 bases and J lost 6; bases outside the gene matches: 10. This CDR3 contains 14 residues. The DNA of the CDR3 is TGTGCCAGCAGCTCTGTCCAGGGGGCAATCGAGCAGTACTTC. Translation gives CASSSVQGAIEQYF.

CDR3 bases: TGTGCCAGCACGCCCTACCCTGACAGTAACTATGGCTACACCTTC. It encodes CASTPYPDSNYGYTF. The J gene is TRBJ1-2, the V gene TRBV3-1 (or the pseudogene TRBV3-2); D possibly corresponds to TRBD1 (5 bases). The CDR3 is 15 amino acids. V lost 7 bases and J lost 1, with 16 bases in between. The germline V gene has CDR1 LGHDT and CDR2 YNNKEL (reference sequence).

This clone showed up just a few times. V is TRBV19 and J is TRBJ2-1, with 13 bases identical to TRBD2. Germline V gene data show CDR1 as LNHDA and CDR2 as SQIVND (reference sequence). CDR3 size: 14 residues. The junction had 2 bases not matched to a gene; V was cut back by 3 bases and J by 9 bases. In DNA form, the CDR3 reads TGTGCCAGTAGTATGGGACTAGCGGGGAGTGAGCAGTTCTTC. It translates to CASSMGLAGSEQFF.